A selection of T cell receptor beta chains follows, all from one sample in a study of T cell responses to AZD1222 COVID-19 vaccine. Profiled with immunoSEQ multiplex PCR; TCRdb holds only in-frame clones, not every one. The table has around 100,000 clones, more than 75% seen once. This specimen was peripheral blood, taken on day 0 of AZD1222 vaccination. The receptors shown here come from an adult in good health. Each CDR3 is given with its conserved first and last residue. A D gene is named only where the DNA matches it firmly. Size is omitted from some rows. Given values are once, few, many or a class for expanded clones.

j_call v_call d_call clone_size cdr3_nt cdr3_aa
TRBJ2-3 TRBV3-1/TRBV3-2 TRBD2 . TGTGCCAGCAGCCAAGAATGGGTCGGGAGGACTAGTCACCCAGATACGCAGTATTTT CASSQEWVGRTSHPDTQYF
TRBJ1-1 TRBV2 . . TGTGCCAGCTGTCAGGGAATGAACACTGAAGCTTTCTTT CASCQGMNTEAFF
TRBJ2-1 TRBV5-1 . . TGCGCCAGCAGCTTCTCCAGGGGTCGGGCTGAGCAGTTCTTC CASSFSRGRAEQFF
TRBJ1-5 TRBV3-1/TRBV3-2 TRBD1 . TGTGCCAGCAGCCAAGATGGGACAGAAAATCAGCCCCAGCATTTT CASSQDGTENQPQHF
TRBJ2-5 TRBV11-2 TRBD1 . TGTGCCAGCAGCTCACTAGATAGACAGGGTATGGAGACCCAGTACTTC CASSSLDRQGMETQYF
TRBJ1-2 TRBV10-1 TRBD1 . TGCGCCAGCAGTATACCGGGACAGCCCTATGGCTACACCTTC CASSIPGQPYGYTF
TRBJ1-2 TRBV2 . . TGTGCCAGCGGGGGCTTTGAGGACGACTATGGCTACACCTTC CASGGFEDDYGYTF
TRBJ1-6 TRBV4-1 . . TGCGCCAGCAGCCAAGAGTTTCAGTCACCCCTCCACTTT CASSQEFQSPLHF
TRBJ2-7 TRBV5-1 . . TGCGCCAGCAGCTTTTCAGGGGAGCGGGCCTACGAGCAGTACTTC CASSFSGERAYEQYF
TRBJ1-2 TRBV19 TRBD1 . TGTGCCAGTAGTATCCCCGCCGGGACAGGGGAACCTCCCGGTGGCTACACCTTC CASSIPAGTGEPPGGYTF
TRBJ1-6 TRBV3-1/TRBV3-2 . once TGTGCCAGCAGCCAAGCGATTGGGGGGGGTTCACCCCTCCACTTT CASSQAIGGGSPLHF
TRBJ2-5 TRBV10-1 TRBD1 . TGCGCCAGCCCCCGGGACAGGGAAGAGGAGACCCAGTACTTC CASPRDREEETQYF
TRBJ1-1 TRBV6-5 TRBD1 once TGTGCCAGCAAATTCAGGGGGCTTGAAGCTTTCTTT CASKFRGLEAFF
TRBJ2-5 TRBV5-4 . . TGTGCCAGCAGCCTGCGAGGCGAGACCCAGTACTTC CASSLRGETQYF
TRBJ2-3 TRBV6-1 . . TGTGCCAGCAGTGAAGACGCGGCAGATACGCAGTATTTT CASSEDAADTQYF
TRBJ1-2 TRBV5-1 TRBD1 . TGCGCCAGCAGCTCAGGACAGGGGGCGGATGGCTACACCTTC CASSSGQGADGYTF
TRBJ1-3 TRBV6-1 . . TGTGCCAGCAGTGATCCTCACACCCGGGGTGGAAACACCATATATTTT CASSDPHTRGGNTIYF
TRBJ1-1 TRBV5-1 . . TGCGCCAGCAGCTTGGGAGGAAGAATGAACACTGAAGCTTTCTTT CASSLGGRMNTEAFF
TRBJ2-3 TRBV7-3 . . TGTGCCAGCAGCCCCGGGGTAGCTCTAGGCACAGATACGCAGTATTTT CASSPGVALGTDTQYF
TRBJ2-7 TRBV9 . . TGTGCCAGCAGCGTACCCGGGAGTGGAGGGTACGAGCAGTACTTC CASSVPGSGGYEQYF
TRBJ2-7 TRBV5-1 TRBD2 . TGCGCCAGCAGCCCCGGGATTCTTGGACTAGCGGCTTACGAGCAGTACTTC CASSPGILGLAAYEQYF
TRBJ2-7 TRBV6-5 . . TGTGCCAGCAGGTATGTGGCCTACGAGCAGTACTTC CASRYVAYEQYF
TRBJ1-3 TRBV3-1/TRBV3-2 . . TGTGCCACCTCAAGGAGGGACGCGGCAGGCAACACCATATATTTT CATSRRDAAGNTIYF
TRBJ1-2 TRBV4-1 . . TGCGCCAGCAGCCAAGGTCCGGGGGGTACGGGCTATGGCTACACCTTC CASSQGPGGTGYGYTF
TRBJ2-7 TRBV5-3 TRBD1 . TGTGCCAGAAGCAATAGGACAGGGAAGTATGACGAGCAGTACTTC CARSNRTGKYDEQYF
TRBJ2-1 TRBV28 . . TGTGCCAGCAGCCCATCGACAGTATTCCATGAGCAGTTCTTC CASSPSTVFHEQFF
TRBJ2-1 TRBV27 TRBD2 . TGTGCCAGCAGTTTAGGGGGGACTAGCAGCCACAATGAGCAGTTCTTC CASSLGGTSSHNEQFF
TRBJ2-1 TRBV15 . . TGTGCCACCAGCAGGGCCGCGTCAAGCGATGAGCAGTTCTTC CATSRAASSDEQFF
TRBJ1-1 TRBV9 . . TGTGCCAGCAGCGTAGGGGTGGGACAAATGAACACTGAAGCTTTCTTT CASSVGVGQMNTEAFF
TRBJ1-1 TRBV27 . . TGTGCCAGCAGTCCTCGGGGGATCATGAACACTGAAGCTTTCTTT CASSPRGIMNTEAFF
TRBJ2-3 TRBV30 . . TGTGCCTGGAGTAGAGGGCCCACAGATACGCAGTATTTT CAWSRGPTDTQYF
TRBJ2-2 TRBV7-3 . . TGTGCCAGCAGCTTAATTGCGGGGAGGACACACACCGGGGAGCTGTTTTTT CASSLIAGRTHTGELFF